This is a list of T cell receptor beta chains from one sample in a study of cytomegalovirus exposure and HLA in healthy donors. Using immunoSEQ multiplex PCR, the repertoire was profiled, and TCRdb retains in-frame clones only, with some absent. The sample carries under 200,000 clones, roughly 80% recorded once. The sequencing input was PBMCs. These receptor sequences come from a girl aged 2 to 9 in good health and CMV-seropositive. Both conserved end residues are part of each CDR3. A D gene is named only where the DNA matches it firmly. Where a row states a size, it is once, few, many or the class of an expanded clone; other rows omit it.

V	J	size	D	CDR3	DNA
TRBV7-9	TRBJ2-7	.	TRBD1	CASSHSPGQGNEQYF	TGTGCCAGCAGCCATTCTCCGGGACAGGGGAACGAGCAGTACTTC
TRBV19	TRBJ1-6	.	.	CASSANSYNSPLHF	TGTGCCAGTAGCGCGAACAGTTATAATTCACCCCTCCACTTT
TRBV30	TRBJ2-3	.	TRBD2	CAWSVLAGPSTDTQYF	TGTGCCTGGAGTGTACTAGCGGGACCTAGCACAGATACGCAGTATTTT
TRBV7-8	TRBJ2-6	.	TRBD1	CASSLEAPGQESSGANVLTF	TGTGCCAGCAGCTTAGAAGCCCCGGGACAGGAAAGCTCTGGGGCCAACGTCCTGACTTTC
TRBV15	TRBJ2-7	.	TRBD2	CATSRLRGGNYEQYF	TGTGCCACCAGCAGACTTCGCGGGGGGAACTACGAGCAGTACTTC
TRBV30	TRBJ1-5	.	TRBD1	CAWSVQGPKARQPQHF	TGTGCCTGGAGTGTACAGGGGCCAAAAGCTCGGCAGCCCCAGCATTTT
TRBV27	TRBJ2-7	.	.	CASSLRADGGEQYF	TGTGCCAGCAGCCTCAGGGCGGACGGCGGCGAGCAGTACTTC
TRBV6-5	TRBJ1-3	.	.	CASSPGTSRRNTIYF	TGTGCCAGCAGTCCAGGGACTAGTCGGAGAAACACCATATATTTT
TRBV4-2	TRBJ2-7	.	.	CASSSGTREIYEQYF	TGTGCCAGCAGCTCTGGCACCCGGGAGATCTACGAGCAGTACTTC
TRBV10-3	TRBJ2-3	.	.	CAISGTNRAPDTQYF	TGTGCCATCAGCGGGACCAACAGGGCCCCAGATACGCAGTATTTT
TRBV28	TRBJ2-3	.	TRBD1	CASSLTGRSDTQYF	TGTGCCAGCAGTCTGACAGGGCGGTCAGATACGCAGTATTTT
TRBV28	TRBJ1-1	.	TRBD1	CASSSSGGLEAFF	TGTGCCAGCAGTTCCTCAGGGGGCCTTGAAGCTTTCTTT
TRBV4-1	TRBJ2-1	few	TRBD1	CASSLAQGVVEQFF	TGCGCCAGCAGCCTTGCACAGGGGGTAGTTGAGCAGTTCTTC
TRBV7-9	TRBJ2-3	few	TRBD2	CASSPAGTRVNTQYF	TGTGCCAGCAGTCCCGCGGGGACTAGGGTGAATACGCAGTATTTT
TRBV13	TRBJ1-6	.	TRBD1	CASSYDRDPYNSPLHF	TGTGCCAGCAGCTATGACAGGGACCCCTATAATTCACCCCTCCACTTT
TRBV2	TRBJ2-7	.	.	CASSEAGGVWNYEQYF	TGTGCCAGCAGTGAAGCCGGCGGAGTCTGGAACTACGAGCAGTACTTC
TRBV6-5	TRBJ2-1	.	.	CASSLRHRRDKNEQFF	TGTGCCAGCAGTTTACGCCACCGCAGGGATAAGAATGAGCAGTTCTTC
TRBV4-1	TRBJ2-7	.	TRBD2	CASSHPESGRTSHEQYF	TGCGCCAGCAGCCACCCTGAAAGCGGGAGGACTTCCCACGAGCAGTACTTC
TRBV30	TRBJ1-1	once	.	CAWSVQENTEAFF	TGTGCCTGGAGTGTACAGGAAAACACTGAAGCTTTCTTT
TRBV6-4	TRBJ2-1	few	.	CASSDSGIYNEQFF	TGTGCCAGCAGTGATTCGGGGATCTACAATGAGCAGTTCTTC
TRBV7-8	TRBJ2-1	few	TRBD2	CASSLGTSGPGGRPSSYNEQFF	TGTGCCAGCAGCCTAGGGACTAGCGGGCCGGGGGGGAGGCCTAGCTCCTACAATGAGCAGTTCTTC
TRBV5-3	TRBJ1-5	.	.	CARSPEGAQPQHF	TGTGCCAGAAGCCCCGAGGGAGCTCAGCCCCAGCATTTT
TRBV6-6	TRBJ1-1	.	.	CASSYGGGRKNEAFF	TGTGCCAGCAGTTACGGGGGGGGGAGGAAAAATGAAGCTTTCTTT
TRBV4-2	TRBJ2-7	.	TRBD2	CASSRGLADEQYF	TGTGCCAGCAGCCGGGGACTAGCGGACGAGCAGTACTTC
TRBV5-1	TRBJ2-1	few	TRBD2	CASSLDPGGDEQFF	TGCGCCAGCAGCTTGGACCCGGGAGGGGATGAGCAGTTCTTC
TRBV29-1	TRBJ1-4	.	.	CSVRTSPPSEKLFF	TGCAGCGTCAGGACATCCCCCCCGAGCGAAAAACTGTTTTTT
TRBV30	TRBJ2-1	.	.	CAWSALYNEQFF	TGTGCCTGGAGTGCTCTGTACAATGAGCAGTTCTTC
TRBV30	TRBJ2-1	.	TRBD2	CAWSGTILHEQFF	TGTGCCTGGAGCGGGACTATTCTTCATGAGCAGTTCTTC
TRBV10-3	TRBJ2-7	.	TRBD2	CAISEGRTSHEQYF	TGTGCCATCAGTGAAGGTCGGACTAGCCACGAGCAGTACTTC